Listed here is a single T cell receptor beta chain. Looked up from germline, CDR1 is MDHEN and CDR2 is SYDVKM. The CDR3 consists of 13 residues. The V end lost 5 bases, the J end lost 3 bases, and 8 bases lay between the germline ends. This sample was taken from a study of T cells in Graves' hyperthyroidism and ophthalmopathy. RNA transcripts provided the source from which TCR beta CDR3 regions were amplified. When the TCR CDR3 underwent first-round RT-PCR, the HTBI primer set was used. TCRdb analysed the multiplex PCR reads with MiXCR anew, one entry per CDR3 protein. This sample has 250,000 or so distinct CDR3 sequences, with roughly 15% found just once.

What was sequenced was blood. This chain connects TRBV28 to TRBJ2-1; D might be TRBD1 (5 bases). The TCR originated in a woman aged 35 to 49 with Graves' hyperthyroidism that later progressed to Graves' ophthalmopathy. The chain's CDR3 is CASSIQDYNEQFF. The DNA of the CDR3 is TGTGCCAGCAGTATACAGGACTACAATGAGCAGTTCTTC.